The 17 T cell receptor beta chains below come from one sample, sequenced in a study of blood T cell repertoires in COVID-19. Data came from immunoSEQ multiplex PCR; TCRdb stores just in-frame clones and leaves some out. Of roughly 140,000 clones listed, 84% were seen once; the top ten hold around 9.6%. Sequences were obtained from peripheral blood. The receptor set was obtained from a man aged 55-75 years with active or convalescent COVID-19.

The rearrangement links TRBV5-1 to TRBJ2-1; TRBD1 agrees at 7 bases. This CDR3 has 14 residues. V was clipped by 3 bases and J by 7 bases; unmatched bases: 7. Germline lookup yields CDR1 SGHRS and CDR2 YFSETQ. The CDR3 DNA reads TGCGCCAGCAGCTCTACGACAGGGCGGAATGAGCAGTTCTTC. Translating gives CASSSTTGRNEQFF.

The rearrangement uses TRBV5-5 and TRBJ2-1, with 7 bases lining up with TRBD2. Germline V gives CDR1 SGHKS, CDR2 YYEKEE (reference sequence). The CDR3 length is 15 residues. V lost 0 bases, J lost 0 bases, and 0 bases stayed unmatched. CDR3 amino acids: CASSLGGSSYNEQFF. The CDR3 DNA sequence: TGTGCCAGCAGCTTGGGCGGGAGCTCCTACAATGAGCAGTTCTTC. Filled out from reference TRBV5-5 and TRBJ2-1, the complete variable domain reads DAGVTQSPTHLIKTRGQQVTLRCSPISGHKSVSWYQQVLGQGPQFIFQYYEKEERGRGNFPDRFSARQFPNYSSELNVNALLLGDSALYLCASSLGGSSYNEQFFGPGTRLTVL.

The chain is built from TRBV2 and TRBJ2-7, with D perhaps matching TRBD1 (5 bases). The CDR3 extends over 14 amino acids. V was shortened by 3 bases and J by 4 bases, with 13 bases between the two germline ends. Germline lookup yields CDR1 SNHLY and CDR2 FYNNEI. The CDR3, as DNA: TGTGCCAGCAGTGAGTGGCAGGGTGGGTACGAGCAGTACTTC. Amino acids: CASSEWQGGYEQYF.

The gene calls are TRBV11-2 and TRBJ2-5, with D perhaps TRBD2 (5 bases). Between the trimmed V and J ends, which lost 2 bases and 4 bases, there was a span of 11 bases. CDR1 and CDR2 from the germline V gene are SGHAT and FQNNGV. The CDR3 extends over 14 amino acids. Here the CDR3 reads CASSLSGMGETQYF. In DNA form, the CDR3 reads TGTGCCAGCAGCTTATCGGGGATGGGAGAGACCCAGTACTTC.

The chain couples TRBV14 to TRBJ1-2; D might be TRBD1 (5 bases). V dropped 0 bases and J dropped 4 bases, with 15 bases sitting between them. The germline V gene encodes CDR1 SGHDN and CDR2 FVKESK. The CDR3 is 16 residues long. The CDR3 protein is CASSQEGDSRFYGYTF. CDR3 DNA sequence: TGTGCCAGCAGCCAAGAAGGAGACAGCCGATTCTATGGCTACACCTTC.

In DNA form, the CDR3 reads TGTGCCAGCAGTTCGGGACAGTTTGATCAGCCCCAGCATTTT. It translates to CASSSGQFDQPQHF. The rearrangement uses TRBV6-2 or TRBV6-3 and TRBJ1-5, with 7 bases matching TRBD1. CDR3 length: 14 amino acids. Trimming took 4 bases from V and 5 from J; bases not matched to a gene: 5. The germline V gene has CDR1 MNHEY and CDR2 SVGEGT.

The V gene is TRBV6-2 or TRBV6-3, the J gene TRBJ2-1, with D hard to call. Germline V gene data show CDR1 as MNHEY and CDR2 as SVGEGT. The CDR3 runs to 11 residues. Between the trimmed V and J ends, which lost 6 bases and 15 bases, there was a span of 15 bases. The CDR3 loop is CASSHGGFTFF. CDR3 DNA sequence: TGTGCCAGCAGCCACGGCGGCTTCACGTTCTTC.

The CDR3 DNA sequence: TGTGCCAGCTCACCGACGGGTCTATCGGGCTCTGGGGCCAACGTCCTGACTTTC. Its translation is CASSPTGLSGSGANVLTF. J is TRBJ2-6 and V is TRBV18; D gene unclear. This CDR3 comprises 18 residues. V lost 3 bases and J lost 0, with 15 bases in between. Germline CDR1 reads KGHSH; CDR2 reads LQKENI.

The chain links TRBV7-9 to TRBJ1-2, with D hard to call. Trimming stripped 1 base from V and 3 bases from J, with 18 bases between. Germline CDR1 reads SEHNR; CDR2 reads FQNEAQ (reference sequence). This CDR3 is 17 amino acids long. CDR3 protein: CASSLGIRRRSDYGYTF. In DNA, the CDR3 is TGTGCCAGCAGCTTAGGGATCCGGAGACGTAGTGACTATGGCTACACCTTC.

The CDR3: CASSESRQGAGLAFF. The CDR3 DNA sequence: TGCGCCAGCAGTGAGTCACGACAGGGGGCCGGTCTGGCTTTCTTT. V gene TRBV10-1 combines with J gene TRBJ1-1; 10 bases match TRBD1. The CDR3 contains 15 residues. Germline trimming cut 0 bases from V and 11 bases from J; bases unmatched to any gene: 9. Per the germline V gene, CDR1 is WNHNN and CDR2 is SYGVQD (reference sequence).

V usage is TRBV29-1 and J usage is TRBJ2-1, with D possibly being TRBD2 (6 bases). The V gene's germline CDR1 is SQVTM and CDR2 ANQGSEA. The V and J ends lost 4 bases and 6 bases respectively, with 13 bases between them. There are 13 residues in the CDR3. This chain's CDR3 is CSVGRDLRNEQFF. The CDR3 nucleotides read TGCAGCGTTGGGCGGGACCTCCGCAATGAGCAGTTCTTC.

This chain uses TRBV19 with TRBJ1-5; D not resolved. V was clipped by 5 bases and J by 6 bases, with 8 bases between them. Looked up from germline, CDR1 is LNHDA and CDR2 is SQIVND (reference sequence). The CDR3 is 12 residues long. The CDR3 coding sequence is TGTGCCAGTAGTTTCGGGTTTCAGCCCCAGCATTTT. This translates into CASSFGFQPQHF.

The rearrangement uses TRBV12-3 or TRBV12-4 and TRBJ2-1; perhaps TRBD1 as D (5 bases). Trimming shortened V by 6 bases and J by 1 base, and 7 bases separated the two germline ends. This CDR3 is built from 13 residues. The CDR3 coding sequence is TGTGCCAGCAGCCCAGGGTCCTACAATGAGCAGTTCTTC. Translated: CASSPGSYNEQFF.

The chain combines TRBV6-2 or TRBV6-3 with TRBJ1-6; tentative D call: TRBD1 (5 bases). Germline CDR1 is MNHEY and CDR2 is SVGEGT. V was clipped by 6 bases and J by 4 bases, with 13 bases between them. CDR3 length: 15 amino acids. The CDR3 protein is CASSDPGPYNSPLHF. CDR3 sequence (DNA): TGTGCCAGCAGCGATCCAGGGCCGTATAATTCACCCCTCCACTTT.

The rearrangement uses TRBV5-6 and TRBJ2-3, with TRBD2 matching over 10 bases. The germline CDR1 and CDR2 sequences are SGHDT and YYEEEE. This CDR3 has 15 residues. Trimming at V came to 4 bases and at J to 10 bases, leaving 12 bases not matched to a gene. The CDR3 sequence is CASSLVASGSRAQYF. The CDR3 nucleotides read TGTGCCAGCAGCCTTGTGGCTAGCGGGAGCCGGGCGCAGTATTTT.

V gene TRBV7-2 combines with J gene TRBJ1-5; D uncertain. This CDR3 is 15 amino acids long. V lost 0 bases, J lost 0 bases, and 6 bases lay in between. Germline loops: CDR1 SGHTA, CDR2 FQGNSA. CDR3 protein: CASSLALNSNQPQHF. The CDR3 region has the DNA TGTGCCAGCAGCTTAGCTCTTAATAGCAATCAGCCCCAGCATTTT.

The rearrangement uses TRBV5-1 and TRBJ2-2; 8 nucleotides match TRBD2. With 4 bases clipped from V and 2 bases from J, the junction kept 10 bases outside the gene matches. The germline CDR1 and CDR2 sequences are SGHRS and YFSETQ. The CDR3 is 17 residues long. The CDR3 reads CASSPIRSGGNTGELFF. CDR3 nucleotides: TGCGCCAGCAGCCCAATACGCAGCGGGGGTAACACCGGGGAGCTGTTTTTT.